The 20 T cell receptor beta chains listed next were all sequenced from one sample in a study of PD-L1 blockade in urothelial cancer. The repertoire was sequenced with immunoSEQ multiplex PCR; TCRdb's copy has only in-frame clones and lacks some. The top ten hold roughly 2.3% of the sample, which has about 110,000 clones, about 85% seen once. Sequenced here: PBMCs, sampled around atezolizumab (anti-PD-L1) treatment. The origin of the receptors is a man aged 45-60 years with urothelial cancer.

V usage is TRBV15 and J usage is TRBJ1-5; D remains unclear. Germline CDR1 and CDR2: LNHNV and YYDKDF (reference sequence). The CDR3 extends over 15 amino acids. Trimming removed 1 base from V and 0 bases from J, with 7 bases in between. CDR3 sequence: CATSRAGFSNQPQHF. The CDR3 region has the DNA TGTGCCACCAGCAGAGCGGGGTTTAGCAATCAGCCCCAGCATTTT. Full variable domain (rest looked up from reference TRBV15 and TRBJ1-5): DAMVIQNPRYQVTQFGKPVTLSCSQTLNHNVMYWYQQKSSQAPKLLFHYYDKDFNNEADTPDNFQSRRPNTSFCFLDIRSPGLGDTAMYLCATSRAGFSNQPQHFGDGTRLSIL.

This rearrangement joins TRBV19 to TRBJ2-2, with 8 bases lining up with TRBD1. Germline assignment: CDR1 LNHDA and CDR2 SQIVND (reference sequence). The V segment lost 4 bases and the J segment 0 bases; nucleotides outside the gene matches: 1. The CDR3 is 15 residues long. CDR3 sequence reads: CASSKDRANTGELFF. CDR3 in DNA: TGTGCCAGTAGTAAGGACAGGGCGAACACCGGGGAGCTGTTTTTT.

This sequence joins TRBV19 and TRBJ2-1, with TRBD2 matching over 9 bases. The trim removed 7 bases at V and 5 bases at J, leaving 3 bases unmatched. Germline CDR1 and CDR2: LNHDA and SQIVND (reference sequence). The CDR3 consists of 13 residues. The CDR3 region is CASTPSGNNEQFF. CDR3 DNA: TGTGCCAGTACTCCTAGCGGGAACAATGAGCAGTTCTTC.

The chain employs TRBV28 and TRBJ1-3, with D perhaps TRBD1 (6 bases). In germline, CDR1 is MDHEN, CDR2 SYDVKM. The CDR3 length is 16 residues. The V and J ends lost 6 bases and 0 bases respectively, with 15 bases between them. The CDR3, as DNA: TGTGCCAGCAGGCCCACAGGGCCCCACTCTGGAAACACCATATATTTT. Translated: CASRPTGPHSGNTIYF.

V and J are TRBV11-2 and TRBJ2-3; D might be TRBD2 (6 bases). From germline, CDR1 is SGHAT and CDR2 FQNNGV. This CDR3 is 17 amino acids long. The V and J ends lost 6 bases and 0 bases respectively, with 19 bases between them. CDR3 in amino acids: CASRPRRARESTDTQYF. The CDR3 bases are TGTGCCAGCAGACCCCGGAGGGCTAGGGAGAGCACAGATACGCAGTATTTT.

The chain combines TRBV6-5 with TRBJ1-1; no reliable D call. This CDR3 contains 16 residues. The V gene's germline CDR1 is MNHEY and CDR2 SVGAGI. Trimming took 2 bases from V and 1 from J, leaving 14 bases between them. This chain's CDR3 is CASSYAKLSGNTEAFF. The CDR3 bases are TGTGCCAGCAGTTACGCAAAACTCTCCGGGAACACTGAAGCTTTCTTT.

This rearrangement joins TRBV29-1 to TRBJ1-3, with unresolved D. The germline gives CDR1 SQVTM, CDR2 ANQGSEA. CDR3 length: 13 amino acids. Trimming stripped 6 bases from V and 0 bases from J, with 9 bases between. The CDR3 DNA follows: TGCAGCGTGATAGCCAGCTCTGGAAACACCATATATTTT. Its protein is CSVIASSGNTIYF.

This chain uses TRBV19 with TRBJ2-3; 7 nucleotides match TRBD1. V lost 5 bases to trimming and J lost 2 bases; unmatched junction nucleotides: 7. This CDR3 region has 15 residues. The germline CDR1 and CDR2 sequences are LNHDA and SQIVND (reference sequence). CDR3 sequence (DNA): TGTGCCAGTAGTCAGGGGGTAGTGCCCACAGATACGCAGTATTTT. Its protein product is CASSQGVVPTDTQYF.

The chain combines TRBV29-1 with TRBJ2-3; TRBD1 aligns across 9 bases. CDR3 length: 14 amino acids. The germline gives CDR1 SQVTM, CDR2 ANQGSEA. V shed 3 bases and J 1 base; nucleotides not matched to a gene: 2. The CDR3 loop reads CSVDRDRGTDTQYF. In nucleotides, the CDR3 is TGCAGCGTTGATAGGGACAGGGGCACAGATACGCAGTATTTT.

The genes are TRBV9 and TRBJ2-6; TRBD2 is a possible D gene (5 bases). The germline gives CDR1 SGDLS, CDR2 YYNGEE. The CDR3 is 15 residues long. Trimming shortened V by 4 bases and J by 0 bases, and 8 bases separated the two germline ends. CDR3 loop: CASSSGSSGANVLTF. CDR3 nucleotides: TGTGCCAGCAGCAGCGGAAGCTCTGGGGCCAACGTCCTGACTTTC.

The chain uses TRBV28 and TRBJ2-7, with a tentative D call TRBD2 (6 bases). V was clipped by 5 bases and J by 3 bases, with 20 bases between them. Germline CDR1 and CDR2: MDHEN and SYDVKM. The CDR3 totals 16 residues. CDR3 sequence (DNA): TGTGCCAGCAGTCCTCTGGGTGGGGGGTTCCTCTACGAGCAGTACTTC. Its translation: CASSPLGGGFLYEQYF.

This chain uses TRBV7-3 with TRBJ2-1, with 15 bases identical to TRBD2. CDR1 SGHTA and CDR2 FQGTGA come from the germline V gene. The CDR3 has 15 amino acids. The junction had 1 base not matched to a gene; V was cut back by 3 bases and J by 7 bases. DNA for the CDR3: TGTGCCAGCAGCTTCGGGACTAGCGGGAGGAATGAGCAGTTCTTC. It specifies CASSFGTSGRNEQFF. Full variable domain (outside the CDR3, taken from reference TRBV7-3 and TRBJ2-1): GAGVSQTPSNKVTEKGKYVELRCDPISGHTALYWYRQSLGQGPEFLIYFQGTGAADDSGLPNDRFFAVRPEGSVSTLKIQRTERGDSAVYLCASSFGTSGRNEQFFGPGTRLTVL.

The genes are TRBV2 and TRBJ2-6, with 9 bases matching TRBD1. The CDR3 is made up of 15 amino acids. Germline CDR1 reads SNHLY; CDR2 reads FYNNEI. V dropped 4 bases and J dropped 5; count of bases not matched to a gene: 3. CDR3 amino acids: CASSVGQGWANVLTF. The DNA of the CDR3 is TGTGCCAGCAGTGTGGGACAGGGCTGGGCCAACGTCCTGACTTTC.

The chain combines TRBV27 with TRBJ2-3, with D maybe TRBD2 (6 bases). This CDR3 has 13 residues. Trimming took 3 bases from V and 6 from J, leaving 10 bases between them. The V gene's germline CDR1 is MNHEY and CDR2 SMNVEV (reference sequence). CDR3 amino acids: CASSFGGTDTQYF. The CDR3 DNA follows: TGTGCCAGCAGTTTTGGAGGGACCGATACGCAGTATTTT.

The rearrangement joins TRBV10-2 to TRBJ2-1, with TRBD2 matching over 8 bases. Germline V CDR1 and CDR2: WSHSY, SAAADI. The J segment lost 0 bases and the V segment lost 6 bases, leaving 4 bases of the junction unmatched. The CDR3 length is 15 residues. CDR3 sequence (DNA): TGCGCCAGCAGCAGCAGCGGGAGCTCCTACAATGAGCAGTTCTTC. It encodes CASSSSGSSYNEQFF.

The gene calls are TRBV28 and TRBJ2-5, with 9 bases lining up with TRBD2. This CDR3 comprises 15 residues. Germline V CDR1 and CDR2: MDHEN, SYDVKM. After removal of 5 bases from V and 3 bases from J, the junction contained 7 bases not matched to a gene. The CDR3 DNA sequence: TGTGCCAGCAGTCTCACTTTAGCGGGGGAAGAGACCCAGTACTTC. This sequence encodes CASSLTLAGEETQYF.

The chain carries TRBV29-1 and TRBJ2-3; the D gene is possibly TRBD2 (6 bases). V was cut by 6 bases and J by 2 bases, with 15 bases left in between. The V gene's germline CDR1 is SQVTM and CDR2 ANQGSEA. The CDR3 loop spans 14 amino acids. DNA of the CDR3: TGCAGCGTCCGGGTGGGGGGATCCACAGATACGCAGTATTTT. Translation gives CSVRVGGSTDTQYF.

The chain links TRBV6-5 to TRBJ1-4; D is undetermined. The CDR3 loop spans 14 amino acids. Trimming took 6 bases from V and 7 from J, leaving 15 bases between them. Germline V gene data show CDR1 as MNHEY and CDR2 as SVGAGI. CDR3 in DNA: TGTGCCAGCAGCCCACCTTCGGAGCGTGAAAAACTGTTTTTT. Translated, it gives CASSPPSEREKLFF.

This rearrangement joins TRBV6-5 to TRBJ2-1, with 8 bases aligning to TRBD2. Germline assignment: CDR1 MNHEY and CDR2 SVGAGI. Trimming removed 3 bases from V and 9 bases from J; junction bases left unmatched: 7. The length of the CDR3 is 14 residues. CDR3 in amino acids: CASSYFGGVAEQFF. For the CDR3, the DNA is TGTGCCAGCAGTTATTTCGGGGGGGTGGCTGAGCAGTTCTTC.

This clone was seen just once. This chain uses TRBV6-6 with TRBJ1-4; TRBD1 is a possible D gene (6 bases). This CDR3 comprises 12 residues. V gave up 6 bases and J gave up 7 bases, with 9 bases separating them. Germline V gene data show CDR1 as MNHNY and CDR2 as SVGAGI (reference sequence). In DNA, the CDR3 is TGTGCCAGCAGGGGGGCGGGTGAAAAACTGTTTTTT. It encodes CASRGAGEKLFF.